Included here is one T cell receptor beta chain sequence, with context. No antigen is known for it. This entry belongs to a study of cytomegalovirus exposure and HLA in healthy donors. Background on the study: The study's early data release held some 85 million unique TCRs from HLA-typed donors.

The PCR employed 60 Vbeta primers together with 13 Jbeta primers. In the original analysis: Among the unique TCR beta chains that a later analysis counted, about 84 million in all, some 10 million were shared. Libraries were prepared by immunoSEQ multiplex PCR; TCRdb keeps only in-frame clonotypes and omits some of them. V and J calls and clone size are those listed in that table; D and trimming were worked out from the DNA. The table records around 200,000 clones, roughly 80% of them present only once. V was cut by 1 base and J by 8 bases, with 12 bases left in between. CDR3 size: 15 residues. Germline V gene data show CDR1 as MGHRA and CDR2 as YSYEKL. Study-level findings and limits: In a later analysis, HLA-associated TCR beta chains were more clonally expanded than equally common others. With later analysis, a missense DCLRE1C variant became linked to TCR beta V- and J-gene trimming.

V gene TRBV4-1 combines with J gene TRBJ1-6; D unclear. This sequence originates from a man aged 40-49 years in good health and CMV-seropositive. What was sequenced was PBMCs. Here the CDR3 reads CASSQGHLRDSPLHF. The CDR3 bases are TGCGCCAGCAGCCAAGGACACCTCAGAGATTCACCCCTCCACTTT.